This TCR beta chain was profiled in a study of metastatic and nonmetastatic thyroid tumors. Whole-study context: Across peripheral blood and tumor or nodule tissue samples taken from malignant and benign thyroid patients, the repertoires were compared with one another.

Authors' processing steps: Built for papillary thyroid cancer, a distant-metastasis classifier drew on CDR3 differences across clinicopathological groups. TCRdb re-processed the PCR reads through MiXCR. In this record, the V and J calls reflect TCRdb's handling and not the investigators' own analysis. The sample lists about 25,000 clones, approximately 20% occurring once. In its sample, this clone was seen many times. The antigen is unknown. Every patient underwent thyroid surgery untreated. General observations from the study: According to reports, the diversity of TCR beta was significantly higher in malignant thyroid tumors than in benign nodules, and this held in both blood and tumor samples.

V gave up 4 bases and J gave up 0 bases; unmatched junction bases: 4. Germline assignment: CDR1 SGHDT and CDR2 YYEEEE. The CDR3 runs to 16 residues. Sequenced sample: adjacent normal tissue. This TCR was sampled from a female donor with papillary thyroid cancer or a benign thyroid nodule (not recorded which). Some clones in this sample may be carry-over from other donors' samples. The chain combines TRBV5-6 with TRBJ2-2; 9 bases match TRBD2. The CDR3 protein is CASSRRTSANTGELFF. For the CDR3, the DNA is TGTGCCAGCAGCCGAAGGACTAGCGCGAACACCGGGGAGCTGTTTTTT.